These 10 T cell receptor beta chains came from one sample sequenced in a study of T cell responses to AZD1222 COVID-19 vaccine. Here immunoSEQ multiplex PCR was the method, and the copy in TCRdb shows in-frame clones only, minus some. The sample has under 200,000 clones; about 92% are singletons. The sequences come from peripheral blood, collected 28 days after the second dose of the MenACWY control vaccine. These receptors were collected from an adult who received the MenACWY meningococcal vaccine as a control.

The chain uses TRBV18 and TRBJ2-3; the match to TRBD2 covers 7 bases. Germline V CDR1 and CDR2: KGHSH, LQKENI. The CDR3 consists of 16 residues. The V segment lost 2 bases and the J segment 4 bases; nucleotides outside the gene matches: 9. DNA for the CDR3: TGTGCCAGCTCACCATCTGGGCGGGAGCGGCCAGATACGCAGTATTTT. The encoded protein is CASSPSGRERPDTQYF.

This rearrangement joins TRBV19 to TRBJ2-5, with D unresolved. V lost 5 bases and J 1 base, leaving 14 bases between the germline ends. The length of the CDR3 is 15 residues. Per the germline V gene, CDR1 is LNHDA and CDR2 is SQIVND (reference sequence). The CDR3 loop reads CASSATPLGQETQYF. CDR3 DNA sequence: TGTGCCAGTAGTGCTACACCCTTGGGCCAAGAGACCCAGTACTTC.

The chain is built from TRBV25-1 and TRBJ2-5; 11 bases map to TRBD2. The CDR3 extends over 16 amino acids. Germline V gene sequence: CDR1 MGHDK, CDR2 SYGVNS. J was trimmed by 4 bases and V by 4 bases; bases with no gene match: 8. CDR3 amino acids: CASSGNSGRARETQYF. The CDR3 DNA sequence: TGTGCCAGCAGTGGCAATAGCGGGAGGGCCCGAGAGACCCAGTACTTC.

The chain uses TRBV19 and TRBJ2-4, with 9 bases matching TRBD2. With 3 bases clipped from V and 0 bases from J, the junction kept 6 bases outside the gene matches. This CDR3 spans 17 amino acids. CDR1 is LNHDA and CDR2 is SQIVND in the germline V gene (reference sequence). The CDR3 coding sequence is TGTGCCAGTAGTATTAGTCTAGCGGGGATAGCCAAAAACATTCAGTACTTC. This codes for CASSISLAGIAKNIQYF. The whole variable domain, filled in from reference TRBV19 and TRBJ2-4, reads DGGITQSPKYLFRKEGQNVTLSCEQNLNHDAMYWYRQDPGQGLRLIYYSQIVNDFQKGDIAEGYSVSREKKESFPLTVTSAQKNPTAFYLCASSISLAGIAKNIQYFGAGTRLSVL.

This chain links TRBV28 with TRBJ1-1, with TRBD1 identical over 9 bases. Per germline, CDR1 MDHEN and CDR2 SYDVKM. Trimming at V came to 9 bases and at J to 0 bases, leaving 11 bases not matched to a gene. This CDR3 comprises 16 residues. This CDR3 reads CASPGQGKLMNTEAFF. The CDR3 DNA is TGTGCCAGTCCGGGACAGGGTAAACTTATGAACACTGAAGCTTTCTTT.

CDR3 in amino acids: CASSQKTNSPLHF. CDR3 DNA sequence: TGTGCCAGCAGCCAAAAGACAAATTCACCCCTCCACTTT. The chain combines TRBV3-1 (or the pseudogene TRBV3-2) with TRBJ1-6; D not certain. Trimming pared 2 bases from V and 7 bases from J, leaving 6 bases between. The V gene's germline CDR1 is LGHDT and CDR2 YNNKEL (reference sequence). This CDR3 spans 13 amino acids.

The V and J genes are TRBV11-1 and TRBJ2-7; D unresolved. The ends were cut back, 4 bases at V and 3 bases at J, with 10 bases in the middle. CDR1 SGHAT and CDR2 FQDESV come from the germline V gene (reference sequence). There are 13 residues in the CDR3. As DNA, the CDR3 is TGTGCCAGCAGCTCCCCCCCCCTCTACGAGCAGTACTTC. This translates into CASSSPPLYEQYF.

In DNA, the CDR3 is TGTGCCAGCAGCTTAGGGGGGGCAGACACTGAAGCTTTCTTT. It codes for CASSLGGADTEAFF. The V and J genes are TRBV11-2 and TRBJ1-1, with D possibly TRBD1 on 6 matching bases. The ends were cut back, 1 base at V and 3 bases at J, with 9 bases in the middle. There are 14 residues in the CDR3. CDR1 is SGHAT and CDR2 is FQNNGV in the germline V gene. Full variable domain (remainder filled in from reference TRBV11-2 and TRBJ1-1): EAGVAQSPRYKIIEKRQSVAFWCNPISGHATLYWYQQILGQGPKLLIQFQNNGVVDDSQLPKDRFSAERLKGVDSTLKIQPAKLEDSAVYLCASSLGGADTEAFFGQGTRLTVV.

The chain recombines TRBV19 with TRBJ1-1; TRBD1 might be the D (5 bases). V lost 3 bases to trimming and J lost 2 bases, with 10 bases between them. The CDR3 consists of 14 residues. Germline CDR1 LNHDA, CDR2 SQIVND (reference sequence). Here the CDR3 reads CASSIGTVNTEAFF. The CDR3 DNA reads TGTGCCAGTAGTATTGGGACGGTCAACACTGAAGCTTTCTTT.

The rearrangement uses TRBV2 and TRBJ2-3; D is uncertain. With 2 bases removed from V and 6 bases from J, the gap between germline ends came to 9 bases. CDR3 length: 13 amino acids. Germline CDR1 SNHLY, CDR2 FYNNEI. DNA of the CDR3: TGTGCCAGCAGTGAATCAGTGGCGGATACGCAGTATTTT. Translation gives CASSESVADTQYF.